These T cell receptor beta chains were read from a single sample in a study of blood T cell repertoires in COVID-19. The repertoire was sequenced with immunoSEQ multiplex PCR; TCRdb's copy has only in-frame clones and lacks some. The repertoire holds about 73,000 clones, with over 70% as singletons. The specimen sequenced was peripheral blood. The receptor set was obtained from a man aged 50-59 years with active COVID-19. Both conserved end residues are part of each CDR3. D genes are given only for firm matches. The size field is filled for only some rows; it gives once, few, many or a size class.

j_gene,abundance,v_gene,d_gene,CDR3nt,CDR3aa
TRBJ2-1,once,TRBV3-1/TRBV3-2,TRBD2,TGTGCCAGCAGCCCGACTAGCGGGGGGCACAATGAGCAGTTCTTC,CASSPTSGGHNEQFF
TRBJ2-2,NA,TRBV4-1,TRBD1,TGCGCCAGCAGCCAAGTGGGGGACAGATCGAACACCGGGGAGCTGTTTTTT,CASSQVGDRSNTGELFF
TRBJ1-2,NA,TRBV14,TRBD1,TGTGCCAGCAGCCTCCGGACAGGGGGACTCTATGGCTACACCTTC,CASSLRTGGLYGYTF
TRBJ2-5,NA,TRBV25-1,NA,TGTGCCAGCAGGTCAACTGGAGGGGGCGGAGAGACCCAGTACTTC,CASRSTGGGGETQYF
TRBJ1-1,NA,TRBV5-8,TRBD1,TGTGCCAGCAGCTTGGCGTACAGGGGGCCAGGGGACACTGAAGCTTTCTTT,CASSLAYRGPGDTEAFF
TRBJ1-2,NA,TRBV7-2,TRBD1,TGTGCCAGCAGCCAGACTTGGGACAGGGTCTATGGCTACACCTTC,CASSQTWDRVYGYTF
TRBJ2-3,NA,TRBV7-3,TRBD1,TGTGCCAGCAGCAGCCGGACAGGGCCCCTCACAGATACGCAGTATTTT,CASSSRTGPLTDTQYF
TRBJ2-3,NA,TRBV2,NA,TGTGCCAGCAGTGAGGACACGGAAACAGATACGCAGTATTTT,CASSEDTETDTQYF
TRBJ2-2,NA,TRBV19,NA,TGTGCCAGTAGGCCGGGGGGCCTCTTCCGGACCGGGGAGCTGTTTTTT,CASRPGGLFRTGELFF
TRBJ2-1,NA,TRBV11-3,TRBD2,TGTGCCAGCAGCTTAGATTCCAGCGGGAGGGCCAGGTATGAGCAGTTCTTC,CASSLDSSGRARYEQFF
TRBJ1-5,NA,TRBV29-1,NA,TGCAGCGTTGGGGCAGGGAATCAGCCCCAGCATTTT,CSVGAGNQPQHF
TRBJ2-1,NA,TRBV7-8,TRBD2,TGTGCCAGCAGCTTAGTTAGGACTAGCGGACCTTTCTACAATGAGCAGTTCTTC,CASSLVRTSGPFYNEQFF
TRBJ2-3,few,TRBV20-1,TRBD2,TGCAGTGCTAGTTTTGCGGGGGGGCCAAATACGCAGTATTTT,CSASFAGGPNTQYF
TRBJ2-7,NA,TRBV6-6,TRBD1,TGTGCCGTAAGACAGGGGTACTACGAGCAGTACTTC,CAVRQGYYEQYF
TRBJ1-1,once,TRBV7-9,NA,TGTGCCAGCAGCCCGAGGTGGAACACTGAAGCTTTCTTT,CASSPRWNTEAFF
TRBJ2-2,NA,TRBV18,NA,TGTGCCAGCTCACCACCACAGGGCCCGGCCGGGGAGCTGTTTTTT,CASSPPQGPAGELFF